The 28 T cell receptor beta chains presented below share a single source sample, sequenced in a study of T cell responses to AZD1222 COVID-19 vaccine. Assay: immunoSEQ multiplex PCR; the TCRdb copy retains only in-frame clones and omits some. This table holds around 140,000 clones, around nine tenths found once. The sample was peripheral blood, taken 28 days after the second AZD1222 dose. These receptors were taken from an adult who received the AZD1222 COVID-19 vaccine.

This chain connects TRBV18 to TRBJ1-4; no firm D call. Germline V gene sequence: CDR1 KGHSH, CDR2 LQKENI. The V end was cut by 4 bases, the J end by 1 base, with 10 bases between. This CDR3 is 15 amino acids long. The CDR3 nucleotides are TGTGCCAGCTCACTTGACGTTGGAACTAATGAAAAACTGTTTTTT. Protein product: CASSLDVGTNEKLFF.

The CDR3 sequence: CARSLGVGPTGEQYF. The CDR3, as DNA: TGTGCCAGAAGCTTGGGAGTCGGTCCGACCGGCGAGCAGTACTTC. The chain couples TRBV5-3 to TRBJ2-7; D remains unclear. Being an ORF, TRBV5-3 has a function that is uncertain. Trimming shortened V by 0 bases and J by 6 bases, and 16 bases separated the two germline ends. CDR3 length: 15 amino acids.

The V call is TRBV2, the J call TRBJ1-2; D uncertain. Germline V gene data show CDR1 as SNHLY and CDR2 as FYNNEI. The ends were cut back, 9 bases at V and 8 bases at J, with 19 bases in the middle. The CDR3 spans 13 residues. The chain's CDR3 is CASHLGRSKGYTF. The CDR3 DNA reads TGTGCCAGTCACTTAGGGAGATCGAAGGGCTACACCTTC.

The rearrangement joins TRBV9 to TRBJ2-5, with 12 bases fitting TRBD2. The ends lost 4 bases at V and 4 bases at J; junction bases unmatched: 5. CDR3 length: 15 amino acids. Germline V CDR1 and CDR2: SGDLS, YYNGEE. The CDR3 sequence: CASSSSGREGETQYF. The CDR3 coding sequence is TGTGCCAGCAGCTCTAGCGGGAGGGAAGGAGAGACCCAGTACTTC.

The chain links TRBV3-1 (or the pseudogene TRBV3-2) to TRBJ1-2, with 9 bases fitting TRBD1. Germline assignment: CDR1 LGHDT and CDR2 YNNKEL (reference sequence). Trimming at V came to 3 bases and at J to 8 bases, leaving 10 bases not matched to a gene. CDR3 length: 15 amino acids. The CDR3 here is CASSQRRGQGSGYTF. In DNA, the CDR3 is TGTGCCAGCAGCCAGAGGAGGGGACAGGGTAGCGGCTACACCTTC.

V gene TRBV5-4 combines with J gene TRBJ1-4; TRBD1 might be the D (5 bases). Germline loops: CDR1 SGHNT, CDR2 YYREEE (reference sequence). The CDR3 covers 13 residues. V lost 4 bases to trimming and J lost 10 bases, with 14 bases between them. CDR3 loop: CASSPGLGGKLFF. The CDR3 DNA is TGTGCCAGCAGCCCGGGACTCGGGGGAAAACTGTTTTTT.

The chain has TRBV4-1 and TRBJ2-5; D tentatively reads TRBD1 or TRBD2 (5 bases each). The length of the CDR3 is 14 residues. CDR1 is MGHRA, CDR2 YSYEKL, per germline. V was shortened by 0 bases and J by 5 bases, with 10 bases between the two germline ends. CDR3 bases: TGCGCCAGCAGCCAAGATCTAGAGGGGGAGACCCAGTACTTC. This gives the protein CASSQDLEGETQYF.

The rearrangement joins TRBV9 to TRBJ2-2; the match to TRBD1 covers 10 bases. The length of the CDR3 is 15 residues. Per germline, CDR1 SGDLS and CDR2 YYNGEE. V lost 0 bases to trimming and J lost 4 bases; unmatched junction nucleotides: 0. In DNA form, the CDR3 reads TGTGCCAGCAGCGTAGGGACAGGGGGCACCGGGGAGCTGTTTTTT. It is translated as CASSVGTGGTGELFF.

This clone has more than one count but fewer than ten. The rearrangement uses TRBV29-1 and TRBJ1-1, with 11 bases matching TRBD1. The germline CDR1 and CDR2 sequences are SQVTM and ANQGSEA. J gave up 2 bases and V 7 bases, and 3 bases lay outside the gene matches. This CDR3 region has 13 residues. The CDR3 bases are TGCAGCGCAAGGACAGGGGGCAACACTGAAGCTTTCTTT. It codes for CSARTGGNTEAFF.

The chain's CDR3 is CASSRRSTGGLMNTEAFF. DNA of the CDR3: TGTGCCAGCAGCCGCAGGTCGACAGGGGGCCTGATGAACACTGAAGCTTTCTTT. The J gene is TRBJ1-1, the V gene TRBV7-8, with 10 bases aligning to TRBD1. J was trimmed by 0 bases and V by 5 bases; bases with no gene match: 12. CDR3 length: 18 residues. Germline values: CDR1 SGHVS, CDR2 FQNEAQ.

The CDR3 coding sequence is TGTGCCAGCAGCTTAGGTCGGGGAAACACCATATATTTT. Protein: CASSLGRGNTIYF. The V call is TRBV7-6, the J call TRBJ1-3; no clear D. V was cut by 1 base and J by 4 bases, with 5 bases left in between. The length of the CDR3 is 13 residues. Per the germline V gene, CDR1 is SGHVS and CDR2 is FNYEAQ.

The V gene is TRBV5-1, the J gene TRBJ1-5; tentative D call: TRBD1 (5 bases). Trimming stripped 0 bases from V and 1 base from J, with 11 bases between. The length of the CDR3 is 16 residues. In germline, CDR1 is SGHRS, CDR2 YFSETQ. The CDR3 DNA sequence: TGCGCCAGCAGCTTGGAACCCTCAGGGAGCAATCAGCCCCAGCATTTT. Translated, it gives CASSLEPSGSNQPQHF.

This sequence joins TRBV3-1 (or the pseudogene TRBV3-2) and TRBJ2-1; 8 nucleotides line up with TRBD2. This CDR3 has 16 residues. Germline V lookup: CDR1 LGHDT, CDR2 YNNKEL (reference sequence). With V trimmed by 4 bases and J by 10 bases, 15 bases remained unmatched. This chain's CDR3 is CASSRGDGGALAEQFF. The CDR3 DNA reads TGTGCCAGCAGCCGAGGGGACGGGGGGGCCCTAGCAGAGCAGTTCTTC.

V gene TRBV29-1 combines with J gene TRBJ1-1; a possible D gene is TRBD1 (6 bases). With 4 bases removed from V and 5 bases from J, the gap between germline ends came to 11 bases. The CDR3 has 12 amino acids. CDR1 is SQVTM, CDR2 ANQGSEA, per germline. The CDR3 here is CSVGRGETEAFF. CDR3 DNA: TGCAGCGTTGGTAGGGGGGAAACTGAAGCTTTCTTT. The complete variable domain, with remaining parts taken from reference TRBV29-1 and TRBJ1-1, reads SAVISQKPSRDICQRGTSLTIQCQVDSQVTMMFWYRQQPGQSLTLIATANQGSEATYESGFVIDKFPISRPNLTFSTLTVSNMSPEDSSIYLCSVGRGETEAFFGQGTRLTVV.

The chain uses TRBV5-4 and TRBJ2-1, with 9 bases fitting TRBD2. With 0 bases clipped from V and 9 bases from J, the junction kept 13 bases outside the gene matches. This CDR3 comprises 17 residues. Looked up from germline, CDR1 is SGHNT and CDR2 is YYREEE (reference sequence). CDR3 residues: CASSLAAGGLRYGEQFF. CDR3 in DNA: TGTGCCAGCAGCTTGGCGGCGGGGGGGCTGAGGTACGGTGAGCAGTTCTTC.

The chain couples TRBV6-5 to TRBJ2-1; the D is unclear. CDR3 length: 13 amino acids. Germline V gives CDR1 MNHEY, CDR2 SVGAGI. The germline V and J ends were trimmed by 7 bases and 10 bases, with 17 bases remaining between them. CDR3 in amino acids: CASTSGVSFEQFF. CDR3 DNA sequence: TGTGCCAGCACATCTGGAGTGAGCTTCGAGCAGTTCTTC.

The DNA for the CDR3 is TGTGCCAGCAGTCCAGGATGGGGCTACACCTTC. Encoded protein: CASSPGWGYTF. V is TRBV7-9 and J is TRBJ1-2; no reliable D call. In germline, CDR1 is SEHNR, CDR2 FQNEAQ (reference sequence). The CDR3 extends over 11 amino acids. V was cut by 6 bases and J by 8 bases, with 10 bases left in between. Based on the CDR3 plus reference TRBV7-9 and TRBJ1-2, the full variable domain is DTGVSQNPRHKITKRGQNVTFRCDPISEHNRLYWYRQTLGQGPEFLTYFQNEAQLEKSRLLSDRFSAERPKGSFSTLEIQRTEQGDSAMYLCASSPGWGYTFGSGTRLTVV.

The genes are TRBV10-3 and TRBJ2-3, with TRBD2 identical over 10 bases. V was clipped by 6 bases and J by 3 bases; unmatched bases: 3. The CDR3 is made up of 14 amino acids. Germline CDR1 reads ENHRY; CDR2 reads SYGVKD. The CDR3 coding sequence is TGTGCCATCAGGTCTAGCGGGAGTACAGATACGCAGTATTTT. This sequence encodes CAIRSSGSTDTQYF.

This clone was counted a single time. The chain carries TRBV12-3 or TRBV12-4 and TRBJ1-2; the D is unclear. With 6 bases removed from V and 8 bases from J, the gap between germline ends came to 16 bases. This CDR3 comprises 13 residues. In DNA form, the CDR3 reads TGTGCCAGCAGCCCCGACGTGACGCGGGGCTACACCTTC. This gives the protein CASSPDVTRGYTF.

This chain connects TRBV6-5 to TRBJ1-6; D possibly corresponds to TRBD1 (6 bases). CDR1 is MNHEY and CDR2 is SVGAGI in the germline V gene. Between the trimmed V and J ends, which lost 0 bases and 6 bases, there was a span of 12 bases. This CDR3 has 16 residues. CDR3 region: CASSYSGGNGNSPLHF. The CDR3 DNA sequence: TGTGCCAGCAGTTACTCCGGGGGCAATGGTAATTCACCCCTCCACTTT.

The chain combines TRBV2 with TRBJ1-2; D may be TRBD1 (6 bases). This CDR3 is built from 14 residues. The germline CDR1 and CDR2 sequences are SNHLY and FYNNEI. V lost 4 bases and J 1 base, leaving 10 bases between the germline ends. CDR3 nucleotides: TGTGCCAGCAGTGCCGGACAGCTTAACTATGGCTACACCTTC. Protein: CASSAGQLNYGYTF.

The rearrangement links TRBV18 to TRBJ2-2; D gene uncertain. The CDR3 runs 15 residues. V lost 5 bases and J 0 bases, leaving 10 bases between the germline ends. The V gene's germline CDR1 is KGHSH and CDR2 LQKENI. The CDR3 DNA is TGTGCCAGCTCAGCACGGTGGGCGAACACCGGGGAGCTGTTTTTT. Its protein product is CASSARWANTGELFF.

This chain uses TRBV4-3 with TRBJ1-6, with a tentative D call TRBD1 (5 bases). The CDR3 has 15 residues. Looked up from germline, CDR1 is LGHNA and CDR2 is YSLEER. The V gene lost 5 bases and the J gene lost 7 bases, with 15 bases spanning the gap. CDR3 DNA sequence: TGCGCCAGCAGCGCCACAGTCGCAGGGAATTCACCCCTCCACTTT. This codes for CASSATVAGNSPLHF.

The chain carries TRBV3-1 (or the pseudogene TRBV3-2) and TRBJ1-3; D is unresolved. The CDR3 loop spans 14 amino acids. Trimming removed 3 bases from V and 0 bases from J, with 6 bases in between. From germline, CDR1 is LGHDT and CDR2 YNNKEL (reference sequence). CDR3 residues: CASSQQFSGNTIYF. The DNA of the CDR3 is TGTGCCAGCAGCCAGCAGTTCTCTGGAAACACCATATATTTT.

V is TRBV6-6 and J is TRBJ1-5, with D possibly TRBD1 on 5 matching bases. Germline assignment: CDR1 MNHNY and CDR2 SVGAGI (reference sequence). The CDR3 runs to 16 residues. V was pared by 5 bases and J by 0 bases, with 14 bases between. Written as DNA, the CDR3 is TGTGCCAGCAGTATGTTGGGGACGGGTAGCAATCAGCCCCAGCATTTT. This encodes CASSMLGTGSNQPQHF.

The V gene is TRBV3-1 (or the pseudogene TRBV3-2), the J gene TRBJ2-2; TRBD1 agrees at 9 bases. This CDR3 is built from 14 residues. Germline V gene sequence: CDR1 LGHDT, CDR2 YNNKEL (reference sequence). V lost 3 bases, J lost 11 bases, and 7 bases stayed unmatched. DNA of the CDR3: TGTGCCAGCAGCCAGGGGGGACAGGGCCTTGAGCTGTTTTTT. Translated: CASSQGGQGLELFF.

The chain links TRBV28 to TRBJ1-1; D not certain. Germline loops: CDR1 MDHEN, CDR2 SYDVKM. Trimming took off 6 bases at V and 4 bases at J, with 9 bases between the two ends. The CDR3 runs to 12 residues. Here the CDR3 reads CASSISRTEAFF. CDR3 DNA: TGTGCCAGCAGCATCAGCCGCACTGAAGCTTTCTTT.

CDR3 DNA: TGCGCCAGCAGCTTGGCCAGAGGGTTATCCTACGAGCAGTACTTC. It is translated as CASSLARGLSYEQYF. The V and J genes are TRBV5-1 and TRBJ2-7; tentatively, D is TRBD2 (5 bases). The V gene's germline CDR1 is SGHRS and CDR2 YFSETQ. This CDR3 has 15 amino acids. Trimming took off 0 bases at V and 1 base at J, with 11 bases between the two ends.